Listed below are T cell receptor beta chains from one sample, sequenced in a study of cytomegalovirus exposure and HLA in healthy donors. Assay: immunoSEQ multiplex PCR; the TCRdb copy retains only in-frame clones and omits some. The data show around 110,000 clones, around three quarters seen once. Sequencing was performed on PBMCs. The receptors derive from a man aged 25-45 years in good health and CMV-seropositive. The CDR3 runs from the conserved cysteine through the conserved F or W. A D gene is named only where the DNA matches it firmly. Clone sizes are given selectively: once, few, many, or a class where the clone is expanded.

size,V,D,J,DNA,CDR3
NA,TRBV9,NA,TRBJ2-1,TGTGCCAGCAGCGTAGTGGAGAGCTACAATGAGCAGTTCTTC,CASSVVESYNEQFF
NA,TRBV15,TRBD1,TRBJ2-1,TGTGCCACCAGCGACTTGTCCGACAGGGGGCCCAATGAGCAGTTCTTC,CATSDLSDRGPNEQFF
NA,TRBV7-9,NA,TRBJ2-1,TGTGCCAGCAGCGATAGTAGTTCCCTCAATGAGCAGTTCTTC,CASSDSSSLNEQFF
NA,TRBV13,NA,TRBJ1-1,TGTGCCAGCAGCACTCCGGCGGCAGGGGCCCCTGAAGCTTTCTTT,CASSTPAAGAPEAFF
NA,TRBV7-2,NA,TRBJ1-3,TGTGCCAGCAGCTCGAGCTCTGGAAACACCATATATTTT,CASSSSSGNTIYF
NA,TRBV30,NA,TRBJ2-1,TGTGCCTGGGGTTCGACAGCTTATTCTCTTTACTCCTACAATGAGCAGTTCTTC,CAWGSTAYSLYSYNEQFF
NA,TRBV11-2,NA,TRBJ2-7,TGTGCCAGCAGCTCGAGAGACAGGTCCTACGAGCAGTACTTC,CASSSRDRSYEQYF
NA,TRBV5-4,TRBD2,TRBJ2-7,TGTGCCAGCAGCTTGGGGGCACGGGGGGACTACGAGCAGTACTTC,CASSLGARGDYEQYF
NA,TRBV19,TRBD1,TRBJ1-5,TGTGCCTCAGAGGGGACAGGGGGCAGGGATTTT,CASEGTGGRDF
once,TRBV5-4,NA,TRBJ2-7,TGTGCCAGCAGCTTTCCTGGCGGGGACTACGAGCAGTACTTC,CASSFPGGDYEQYF
NA,TRBV5-6,TRBD2,TRBJ2-1,TGTGCCAGCACGCGCGGGACTAAATTCGCGGGGTCCCATGAGCAGTTCTTC,CASTRGTKFAGSHEQFF
once,TRBV6-6,NA,TRBJ2-7,TGTGCCAGCAGTTACTCGAATAGCGACGAGCAGTACTTC,CASSYSNSDEQYF
NA,TRBV6-4,TRBD1,TRBJ2-3,TGTGCCAGCAGTGCCGGGACAGGGGGAGGAGATACGCAGTATTTT,CASSAGTGGGDTQYF
NA,TRBV21-1,NA,TRBJ1-2,NA,CASSKVAGGTMVNYGYTF
NA,TRBV5-1,NA,TRBJ1-2,TGCGCCAGCAGCTTGGATACAGGGCGCTATGGCTACACCTTC,CASSLDTGRYGYTF
NA,TRBV27,TRBD2,TRBJ2-6,TGTGCCAGCAGTTCCCATTCACTAGCGGGGGGATTATCTGGGGCCAACGTCCTGACTTTC,CASSSHSLAGGLSGANVLTF
once,TRBV11-2,NA,TRBJ1-2,TGTGCCAGCAGCCGAACAAATATTAGCCGGCTCAGTGGGGGCTACACCTTC,CASSRTNISRLSGGYTF
once,TRBV7-2,TRBD1,TRBJ2-7,TGTGCCAGCAGCTTTCCCGGGACAGGGTCCGCGCAGTACTTC,CASSFPGTGSAQYF
once,TRBV7-6,NA,TRBJ2-1,TGTGCCAGCAGCTTAGAGAGTGCCCTATCACGGGAGCAGTTCTTC,CASSLESALSREQFF
NA,TRBV5-1,NA,TRBJ2-3,TGCGCCAGCCGTCCGATGGAGGGCACAGATACGCAGTATTTT,CASRPMEGTDTQYF
few,TRBV11-2,NA,TRBJ2-3,TGTGCCAGCAGCTTAGTGCTAGATACATTGGATACGCAGTATTTT,CASSLVLDTLDTQYF
NA,TRBV7-6,TRBD2,TRBJ2-7,TGTGCCAGCAGCTTGGCGGGGGGCGTCAACGAGCAGTACTTC,CASSLAGGVNEQYF
NA,TRBV7-3,NA,TRBJ2-2,TGTGCCAGCAGTTACTACTCCGGGGAGCTGTTTTTT,CASSYYSGELFF
NA,TRBV19,TRBD1,TRBJ2-7,TGTGCCAGTAGTATACAGGGGGCGAAGTACGAGCAGTACTTC,CASSIQGAKYEQYF
NA,TRBV4-1,NA,TRBJ2-1,TGCGCCAGCAGCCAATTGCACTCGTTGCCCAATGAGCAGTTCTTC,CASSQLHSLPNEQFF
once,TRBV6-1,NA,TRBJ2-4,TGTGCCAGCAGTGAACTCGGGGGCATTCAGTACTTC,CASSELGGIQYF
NA,TRBV7-3,NA,TRBJ2-1,TGTGCCAGCAGCTTAACCGCAGCGGAGGAGCAGTTCTTC,CASSLTAAEEQFF
NA,TRBV5-6,NA,TRBJ1-2,TGTGCCAGCAGGTTTGGAGGTGGCGGCTACACCTTC,CASRFGGGGYTF
NA,TRBV19,NA,TRBJ1-6,TGTGCCAGTAGTATTGAGGGGGTCAATAATTCACCCCTCCACTTT,CASSIEGVNNSPLHF
NA,TRBV30,NA,TRBJ1-2,TGTGCCTGGTCCCTAAGGGGGGGGATGGGCTACACCTTC,CAWSLRGGMGYTF
NA,TRBV14,TRBD2,TRBJ2-7,TGTGCCAGCAGCCAAGGAACTAGCGGGGACGATCCTATTTACGAGCAGTACTTC,CASSQGTSGDDPIYEQYF
NA,TRBV21-1,NA,TRBJ2-3,TGTGCCAGCAGCACCCGCGGGGGGGAAGAAGATACGCAGTATTTT,CASSTRGGEEDTQYF
NA,TRBV5-1,NA,TRBJ2-1,TGCGCCAGCAGCTTAAGAATAGGGGGAAACCCAGACTCCTACAATGAGCAGTTCTTC,CASSLRIGGNPDSYNEQFF
NA,TRBV7-2,TRBD2,TRBJ2-7,TGTGCCAGCAGCGCCGGGACTAGCGGGAGAGCGGACTTC,CASSAGTSGRADF
NA,TRBV6-6,NA,TRBJ1-1,TGTGCCAGCAGTTACGGGCTAGCGGGCACTGAAGCTTTCTTT,CASSYGLAGTEAFF
NA,TRBV11-2,NA,TRBJ1-3,TGTGCCAGCAGCCGAGTTTATCGAGGAAACACCATATATTTT,CASSRVYRGNTIYF
NA,TRBV28,NA,TRBJ1-2,TGTGCCAGCAGCCAGGATACCCATGGCTACACCTTC,CASSQDTHGYTF
few,TRBV6-5,NA,TRBJ2-1,TGTGCCAGCAGCCACACAGGCTACAATGAGCAGTTCTTC,CASSHTGYNEQFF
NA,TRBV10-3,NA,TRBJ1-4,TGTGCCATCAGTGAGGCGGGGGATGGTGAAAAACTGTTTTTT,CAISEAGDGEKLFF
NA,TRBV29-1,TRBD2,TRBJ2-3,TGCAGCGTTGAAGTCCGCGGGAGGGTAGGGACAGATACGCAGTATTTT,CSVEVRGRVGTDTQYF
NA,TRBV6-1,TRBD1,TRBJ2-7,TGTGCCAGCAGTCAAGACAGGGGGCGAAACGAGCAGTACTTC,CASSQDRGRNEQYF
NA,TRBV2,TRBD1,TRBJ1-4,TGTGCCAGCAGTGGACGGGGACAGATGAATGAAAAACTGTTTTTT,CASSGRGQMNEKLFF
once,TRBV19,TRBD1,TRBJ1-4,TGTGCCAGTAGGCCGGTGGACAGGGGCGAAAAACTGTTTTTT,CASRPVDRGEKLFF
NA,TRBV11-2,TRBD2,TRBJ2-1,TGTGCCAGCAGCTTAAAGTATACTAGCGGGATAATTGAGCAGTTCTTC,CASSLKYTSGIIEQFF
NA,TRBV5-1,TRBD2,TRBJ2-1,TGCGCCAGCAGCCCCTCACTAGCGGGGGGTTTATACAATGAGCAGTTCTTC,CASSPSLAGGLYNEQFF
NA,TRBV6-1,TRBD2,TRBJ2-3,TGTGCCAGCAGTCGGACTAGCGACTACTCCACGCAGTATTTT,CASSRTSDYSTQYF
NA,TRBV11-2,TRBD1,TRBJ1-1,TGTGCCAGCAGCCCCTTCCGGGACAGGGGTGAAGCTTTCTTT,CASSPFRDRGEAFF
few,TRBV11-2,NA,TRBJ2-5,TGTGCCAGCAGCTCGACCCCGCGACAGGCTCAAGAGACCCAGTACTTC,CASSSTPRQAQETQYF
NA,TRBV7-3,TRBD2,TRBJ2-3,TGTGCCAGCAGCTTCCGGGGGGGCCGAGATACGCAGTATTTT,CASSFRGGRDTQYF
NA,TRBV7-2,NA,TRBJ1-2,TGTGCCAGCAGCTTAGTCCAGGGCCCCTATGGCTACACCTTC,CASSLVQGPYGYTF
NA,TRBV30,NA,TRBJ2-2,TGTGCCTGGAGTTCTGCTAGCGGGGAGCTGTTTTTT,CAWSSASGELFF
once,TRBV7-6,NA,TRBJ2-2,TGTGCCAGCAGCTTAGCGGGCAGGTCGAACACCGGGGAGCTGTTTTTT,CASSLAGRSNTGELFF
NA,TRBV6-5,TRBD1,TRBJ1-2,TGTGCCAGCAGTCCCACAGGGGGGAACTATGGCTACACCTTC,CASSPTGGNYGYTF